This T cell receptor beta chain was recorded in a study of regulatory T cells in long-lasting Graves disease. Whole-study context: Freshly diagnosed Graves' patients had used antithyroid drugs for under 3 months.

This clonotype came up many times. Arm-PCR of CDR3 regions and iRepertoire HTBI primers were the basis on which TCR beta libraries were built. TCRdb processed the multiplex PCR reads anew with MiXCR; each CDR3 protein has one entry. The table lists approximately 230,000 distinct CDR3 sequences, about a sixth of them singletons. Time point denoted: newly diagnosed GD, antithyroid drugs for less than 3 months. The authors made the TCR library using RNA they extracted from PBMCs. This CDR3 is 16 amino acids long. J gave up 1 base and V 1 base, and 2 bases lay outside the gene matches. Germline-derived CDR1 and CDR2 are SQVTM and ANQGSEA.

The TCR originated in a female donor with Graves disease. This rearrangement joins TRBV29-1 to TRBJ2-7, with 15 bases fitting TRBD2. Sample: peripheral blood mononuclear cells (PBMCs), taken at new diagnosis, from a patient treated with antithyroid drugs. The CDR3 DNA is TGCAGCGTTGAAGGAGGACTAGCGGGAGGGTCCTACGAGCAGTACTTC. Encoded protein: CSVEGGLAGGSYEQYF.